A selection of T cell receptor beta chains follows, all from one sample in a study of cytomegalovirus exposure and HLA in healthy donors. Clones were sequenced by immunoSEQ multiplex PCR, and TCRdb holds only the in-frame ones, with some missing. This table has 150,000 to 200,000 clones, about 85% appearing once. The sample consisted of PBMCs. These receptors came from a man aged 18 to 30 in good health and CMV-seropositive. CDR3s include the opening cysteine and the closing phenylalanine or tryptophan. Fields, in order: J gene, V gene, D gene, clone size, CDR3 DNA, CDR3 protein. A D gene is named only where the DNA matches it firmly. Size values are once, few and many counts, or a class for expanded clones, and some rows have none.

J gene: TRBJ2-3
V gene: TRBV30
D gene: NA
clone size: NA
CDR3 DNA: TGTGCCTGGAGTGTAAGGCCGGGGGGCAAGACAGATACGCAGTATTTT
CDR3 protein: CAWSVRPGGKTDTQYF

J gene: TRBJ1-2
V gene: TRBV9
D gene: TRBD1
clone size: few
CDR3 DNA: TGTGCCAGCAGGGGACAGGGGTTACACTATGGCTACACCTTC
CDR3 protein: CASRGQGLHYGYTF

J gene: TRBJ2-3
V gene: TRBV7-2
D gene: NA
clone size: few
CDR3 DNA: TGTGCCAGCAGCTTAGTAGAGGGGGGCACAGATACGCAGTATTTT
CDR3 protein: CASSLVEGGTDTQYF

J gene: TRBJ1-1
V gene: TRBV30
D gene: NA
clone size: NA
CDR3 DNA: TGTGCCTGGAACAGGCAGGGTGAAGCTTTCTTT
CDR3 protein: CAWNRQGEAFF

J gene: TRBJ1-6
V gene: TRBV2
D gene: TRBD1
clone size: NA
CDR3 DNA: TGTGCCAGCAGTGATTGGGACAGTTCACCCCTCCACTTT
CDR3 protein: CASSDWDSSPLHF

J gene: TRBJ1-6
V gene: TRBV5-1
D gene: NA
clone size: once
CDR3 DNA: TGCGCCAGCAGCTTGCAGGGCCGGGGGGATAATTCACCCCTCCACTTT
CDR3 protein: CASSLQGRGDNSPLHF

J gene: TRBJ2-1
V gene: TRBV13
D gene: TRBD1
clone size: NA
CDR3 DNA: TGTGCCAGCAGCACGGACAGGAAAAACAATGAGCAGTTCTTC
CDR3 protein: CASSTDRKNNEQFF

J gene: TRBJ2-3
V gene: TRBV7-6
D gene: TRBD2
clone size: NA
CDR3 DNA: TGTGCCAGCAGACTTAGCGGGGGGGGCACAGATACGCAGTATTTT
CDR3 protein: CASRLSGGGTDTQYF

J gene: TRBJ1-3
V gene: TRBV5-4
D gene: NA
clone size: few
CDR3 DNA: TGTGCCAGCAGCTTCCCGGGGGAAGGAAACACCATATATTTT
CDR3 protein: CASSFPGEGNTIYF

J gene: TRBJ1-1
V gene: TRBV7-9
D gene: NA
clone size: NA
CDR3 DNA: TGTGCCAGCACCGAAACCGGAGGGGACACTGAAGCTTTCTTT
CDR3 protein: CASTETGGDTEAFF

J gene: TRBJ1-5
V gene: TRBV7-9
D gene: NA
clone size: few
CDR3 DNA: TGTGGGGCAGAGTCAAGTCAGCCCCAGCATTTT
CDR3 protein: CGAESSQPQHF

J gene: TRBJ2-5
V gene: TRBV7-9
D gene: TRBD2
clone size: NA
CDR3 DNA: TGTGCCAGCACCGTAGCGGGGGGGCCTGAGACCCAGTACTTC
CDR3 protein: CASTVAGGPETQYF

J gene: TRBJ2-7
V gene: TRBV6-1
D gene: NA
clone size: NA
CDR3 DNA: TGTGCCAGCAGGGACTTCTACGAGCAGTACTTC
CDR3 protein: CASRDFYEQYF

J gene: TRBJ2-1
V gene: TRBV4-2
D gene: TRBD2
clone size: NA
CDR3 DNA: TGTGCCAGCAGCCACCTGGGACTAGCGGACAATGAGCAGTTCTTC
CDR3 protein: CASSHLGLADNEQFF

J gene: TRBJ1-4
V gene: TRBV19
D gene: NA
clone size: few
CDR3 DNA: TGTGCCAGTACCACCAGAATGGGAGTTGGAACTAATGAAAAACTGTTTTTT
CDR3 protein: CASTTRMGVGTNEKLFF

J gene: TRBJ1-6
V gene: TRBV7-3
D gene: NA
clone size: once
CDR3 DNA: TGTGCCAGCAGCCAAGCTGGGGCACGAAATTCACCCCTCCACTTT
CDR3 protein: CASSQAGARNSPLHF

J gene: TRBJ1-4
V gene: TRBV18
D gene: TRBD1
clone size: NA
CDR3 DNA: TGTGCCAGCTCACCGGCCGGGACAGAAAGCGAAAAACTGTTTTTT
CDR3 protein: CASSPAGTESEKLFF

J gene: TRBJ2-7
V gene: TRBV7-2
D gene: TRBD1
clone size: NA
CDR3 DNA: TGTGCCAGCAGCCGAGAAGGGACAGCGAGCTATGAGCAGTACTTC
CDR3 protein: CASSREGTASYEQYF

J gene: TRBJ1-1
V gene: TRBV14
D gene: NA
clone size: medium-sized
CDR3 DNA: TGTGCCAGCAGCCAATCACCCGGGGGGCGCGCTTTCTTT
CDR3 protein: CASSQSPGGRAFF

J gene: TRBJ1-1
V gene: TRBV2
D gene: TRBD1
clone size: NA
CDR3 DNA: TGTGCCAGCAGTGAACCGGACAGGGCGGACACTGAAGCTTTCTTT
CDR3 protein: CASSEPDRADTEAFF

J gene: TRBJ1-3
V gene: TRBV18
D gene: NA
clone size: NA
CDR3 DNA: TGTGCCAGCTCACCAGTCGGGAGCTCTGGAAACACCATATATTTT
CDR3 protein: CASSPVGSSGNTIYF

J gene: TRBJ1-4
V gene: TRBV5-1
D gene: TRBD1
clone size: NA
CDR3 DNA: TGCGCCAGCAGCTTGGCCGACAGGGCCGGGGAAAAACTGTTTTTT
CDR3 protein: CASSLADRAGEKLFF

J gene: TRBJ1-1
V gene: TRBV9
D gene: TRBD1
clone size: NA
CDR3 DNA: TGTGCCAGCAGCGTAGAAGGACAGGGTGGAGACACTGAAGCTTTCTTT
CDR3 protein: CASSVEGQGGDTEAFF

J gene: TRBJ2-1
V gene: TRBV5-4
D gene: NA
clone size: NA
CDR3 DNA: TGTGCCAGCAGCGAGACAGGCAACAACAATGAGCAGTTCTTC
CDR3 protein: CASSETGNNNEQFF

J gene: TRBJ2-3
V gene: TRBV5-1
D gene: TRBD1
clone size: NA
CDR3 DNA: TGCGCCAGCAGCTTGGCGGGACAGGGAAACCTTTTCACAGATACGCAGTATTTT
CDR3 protein: CASSLAGQGNLFTDTQYF

J gene: TRBJ2-1
V gene: TRBV18
D gene: NA
clone size: NA
CDR3 DNA: TGTGCCAGCTCACCATCTAAGGGGCTTTATGAGCAGTTCTTC
CDR3 protein: CASSPSKGLYEQFF

J gene: TRBJ1-1
V gene: TRBV6-5
D gene: TRBD1
clone size: NA
CDR3 DNA: TGTGCCAGCAGTTACTTAAGGACAGGGGGAAACACTGAAGCTTTCTTT
CDR3 protein: CASSYLRTGGNTEAFF

J gene: TRBJ1-3
V gene: TRBV4-3
D gene: NA
clone size: NA
CDR3 DNA: TGCGCCAGCAGCCAAGATTGGAGGGCGGGTGGAAACACCATATATTTT
CDR3 protein: CASSQDWRAGGNTIYF

J gene: TRBJ2-1
V gene: TRBV13
D gene: TRBD2
clone size: few
CDR3 DNA: TGTGCCAGCAGCTTAGCCAGCGGGGGGTTTTCCTACAATGAGCAGTTCTTC
CDR3 protein: CASSLASGGFSYNEQFF

J gene: TRBJ2-5
V gene: TRBV10-3
D gene: TRBD2
clone size: few
CDR3 DNA: TGTGCCATCAGTCTAGCGGGGGGGCCCGGAGAGACCCAGTACTTC
CDR3 protein: CAISLAGGPGETQYF

J gene: TRBJ2-5
V gene: TRBV5-4
D gene: NA
clone size: NA
CDR3 DNA: TGTGCCAGCCCGCGGTCACCGGGGGAGACCCAGTACTTC
CDR3 protein: CASPRSPGETQYF

J gene: TRBJ2-2
V gene: TRBV7-6
D gene: TRBD1
clone size: NA
CDR3 DNA: TGTGCCACCAAAAGCCCAGGGTCCACAGGGGGTACCGGGGAGCTGTTTTTT
CDR3 protein: CATKSPGSTGGTGELFF

J gene: TRBJ1-1
V gene: TRBV18
D gene: TRBD1
clone size: NA
CDR3 DNA: TGTGCCAGCTCACTTTTCGGACAGGTTTCTGAAGCTTTCTTT
CDR3 protein: CASSLFGQVSEAFF

J gene: TRBJ2-5
V gene: TRBV19
D gene: NA
clone size: few
CDR3 DNA: TGTGCCAGTAGTATGTCACGGCAAGAGACCCAGTACTTC
CDR3 protein: CASSMSRQETQYF

J gene: TRBJ2-1
V gene: TRBV6-6
D gene: TRBD2
clone size: NA
CDR3 DNA: TGTGCCAGCAGTTACTCACTAGCGGGTTCCTACAATGAGCAGTTCTTC
CDR3 protein: CASSYSLAGSYNEQFF

J gene: TRBJ1-1
V gene: TRBV19
D gene: TRBD1
clone size: NA
CDR3 DNA: TGTGCCAGTAGTATAGAGGCAGGGGGAAACACTGAAGCTTTCTTT
CDR3 protein: CASSIEAGGNTEAFF

J gene: TRBJ2-7
V gene: TRBV12-5
D gene: NA
clone size: NA
CDR3 DNA: TGTGCTAGTGGTTTGGACCACGACTCGTCGGGGGAGCAGTACTTC
CDR3 protein: CASGLDHDSSGEQYF

J gene: TRBJ2-7
V gene: TRBV15
D gene: NA
clone size: NA
CDR3 DNA: TGTGCCACAAGCGAGGACAATTCCTACGAGCAGTACTTC
CDR3 protein: CATSEDNSYEQYF

J gene: TRBJ1-3
V gene: TRBV7-3
D gene: TRBD1
clone size: NA
CDR3 DNA: TGTGCCAGCAGCTTAAAGGGGGCGGTTGGAAACACCATATATTTT
CDR3 protein: CASSLKGAVGNTIYF

J gene: TRBJ1-6
V gene: TRBV19
D gene: NA
clone size: NA
CDR3 DNA: TGTGCCAGTAGCATTGGACAGCCAGTAGGAAATTCACCCCTCCACTTT
CDR3 protein: CASSIGQPVGNSPLHF

J gene: TRBJ2-5
V gene: TRBV9
D gene: TRBD2
clone size: NA
CDR3 DNA: TGTGCCAGCAGCTTCACCGGGACTAGCGGGGCGGCCCAGTACTTC
CDR3 protein: CASSFTGTSGAAQYF

J gene: TRBJ1-4
V gene: TRBV18
D gene: TRBD1
clone size: NA
CDR3 DNA: TGTGCCAGCTCTCACGATACAGGGGCGGCTAATGAAAAACTGTTTTTT
CDR3 protein: CASSHDTGAANEKLFF

J gene: TRBJ2-7
V gene: TRBV6-4
D gene: TRBD1
clone size: NA
CDR3 DNA: TGTGCCAGCAGTGACTCGCCGGGACAGACAGACTCCTACGAGCAGTACTTC
CDR3 protein: CASSDSPGQTDSYEQYF

J gene: TRBJ2-3
V gene: TRBV6-4
D gene: NA
clone size: once
CDR3 DNA: TGTGCCAGCAGTGTCGAGGGGGGCACAGATACGCAGTATTTT
CDR3 protein: CASSVEGGTDTQYF

J gene: TRBJ2-7
V gene: TRBV14
D gene: TRBD2
clone size: NA
CDR3 DNA: TGTGCCAGCAGCCATCTGAAAAGGACTAGCGGGGGACCCCGCTCCTACGAGCAGTACTTC
CDR3 protein: CASSHLKRTSGGPRSYEQYF

J gene: TRBJ2-1
V gene: TRBV5-1
D gene: TRBD2
clone size: few
CDR3 DNA: TGCGCCAGCAGCTTTGGAGCGGGGGGCCAGGTGAATGAGCAGTTCTTC
CDR3 protein: CASSFGAGGQVNEQFF

J gene: TRBJ1-4
V gene: TRBV4-3
D gene: NA
clone size: NA
CDR3 DNA: TGCGCCAGCAGCCAAGCAGGTTCAACTAATGAAAAACTGTTTTTT
CDR3 protein: CASSQAGSTNEKLFF

J gene: TRBJ2-7
V gene: TRBV19
D gene: NA
clone size: NA
CDR3 DNA: TGTGCCAGTAGTCGGGGAGGCTCCTACGAGCAGTACTTC
CDR3 protein: CASSRGGSYEQYF

J gene: TRBJ2-5
V gene: TRBV5-4
D gene: NA
clone size: NA
CDR3 DNA: TGTGCCAGCAGCCGACCGGGGATCCAAGAGACCCAGTACTTC
CDR3 protein: CASSRPGIQETQYF